This T cell receptor beta chain comes out of a study of blood T cell repertoires in COVID-19. V lost 6 bases to trimming and J lost 5 bases; unmatched junction nucleotides: 7. There are 15 residues in the CDR3. The V gene's germline CDR1 is LNHDA and CDR2 SQIVND (reference sequence). TCRdb's table, derived via immunoSEQ multiplex PCR, lists solely in-frame clones and lacks some. The table records about 350,000 clones, almost 90% of them present only once. The chain recombines TRBV19 with TRBJ1-5; TRBD1 aligns across 10 bases. The clonotype comes from a woman in her 30s who had been exposed to COVID-19. Sequencing used PBMCs or T cells enriched from blood (not recorded which). The CDR3 sequence: CASRLRDRGHQPQHF. CDR3 DNA: TGTGCCAGTAGGCTCCGGGACAGGGGACATCAGCCCCAGCATTTT.